The 3 T cell receptor beta chains in this list originate from one sample, sequenced in a study of T cells in Graves' hyperthyroidism and ophthalmopathy. Amplified TCR beta CDR3 regions derived from RNA transcripts. The primer set for the first-round RT-PCR of the TCR CDR3 was HTBI. One entry per CDR3 protein, called by TCRdb with MiXCR from the multiplex PCR reads. This table holds about 380,000 distinct CDR3 sequences, about 13% found once. Sample: blood. The source is a man under 40 with Graves' hyperthyroidism that later progressed to Graves' ophthalmopathy.

This clonotype was counted only a few times. The chain couples TRBV7-8 to TRBJ2-2; perhaps TRBD1 as D (6 bases). The germline CDR1 and CDR2 sequences are SGHVS and FQNEAQ. The CDR3 has 14 amino acids. The germline V and J ends were trimmed by 5 bases and 4 bases, with 11 bases remaining between them. CDR3 in amino acids: CASSTRTATGELFF. The CDR3 DNA follows: TGTGCCAGCAGCACCCGGACAGCCACCGGGGAGCTGTTTTTT.

This clonotype was counted between two and nine times. The rearrangement joins TRBV4-1 to TRBJ1-2; D might be TRBD1 (6 bases). CDR3 size: 15 residues. V was cut by 4 bases and J by 8 bases, with 20 bases left in between. Germline assignment: CDR1 MGHRA and CDR2 YSYEKL. The CDR3: CASSPGRTERIGYTF. In DNA form, the CDR3 reads TGCGCCAGCAGCCCAGGGAGGACAGAAAGAATAGGCTACACCTTC.

At least ten counts were recorded for this clonotype. This sequence joins TRBV30 and TRBJ1-4; the D is unclear. With 7 bases removed from V and 4 bases from J, the gap between germline ends came to 13 bases. The germline gives CDR1 GTSNPN, CDR2 SVGIG (reference sequence). The CDR3 has 13 residues. CDR3 in DNA: TGTGCCTCCCCGAGCATTGATAATGAAAAACTGTTTTTT. Amino acid sequence: CASPSIDNEKLFF.